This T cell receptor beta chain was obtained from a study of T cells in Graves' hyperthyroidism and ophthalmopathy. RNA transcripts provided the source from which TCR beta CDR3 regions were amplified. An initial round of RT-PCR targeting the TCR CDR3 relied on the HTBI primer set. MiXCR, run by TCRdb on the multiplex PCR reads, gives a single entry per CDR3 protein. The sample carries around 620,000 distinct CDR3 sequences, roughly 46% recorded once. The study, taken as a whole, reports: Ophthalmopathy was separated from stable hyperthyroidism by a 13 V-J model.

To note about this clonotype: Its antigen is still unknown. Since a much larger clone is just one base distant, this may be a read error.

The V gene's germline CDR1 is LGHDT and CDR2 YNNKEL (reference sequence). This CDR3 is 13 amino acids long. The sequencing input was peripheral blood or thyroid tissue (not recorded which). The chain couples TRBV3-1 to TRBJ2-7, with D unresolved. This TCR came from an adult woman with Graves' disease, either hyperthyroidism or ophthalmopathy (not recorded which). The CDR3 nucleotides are TGTGCCAGCAGCCAAGAGTCTTTCTACGAGAAGTACTTC. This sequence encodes CASSQESFYEKYF.